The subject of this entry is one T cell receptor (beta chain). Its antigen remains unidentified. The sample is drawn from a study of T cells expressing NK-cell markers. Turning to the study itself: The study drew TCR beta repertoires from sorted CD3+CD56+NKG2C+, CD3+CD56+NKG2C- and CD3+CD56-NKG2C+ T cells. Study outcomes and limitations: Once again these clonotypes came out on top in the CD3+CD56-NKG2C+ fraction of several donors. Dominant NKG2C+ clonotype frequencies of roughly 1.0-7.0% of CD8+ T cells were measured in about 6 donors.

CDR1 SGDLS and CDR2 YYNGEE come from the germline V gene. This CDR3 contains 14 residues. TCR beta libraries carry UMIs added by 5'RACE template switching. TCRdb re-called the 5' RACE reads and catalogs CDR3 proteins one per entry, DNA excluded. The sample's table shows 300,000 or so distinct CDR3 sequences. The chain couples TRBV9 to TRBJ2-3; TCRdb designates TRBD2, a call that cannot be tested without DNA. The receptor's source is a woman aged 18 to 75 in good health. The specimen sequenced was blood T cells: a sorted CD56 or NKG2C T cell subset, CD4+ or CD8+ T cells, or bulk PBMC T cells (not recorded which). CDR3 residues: CASSYGPSADTQYF.